The source of this T cell receptor beta chain is a study of human T cells and chemical hapten exposure. This CDR3 has 15 residues. Trimming at V came to 2 bases and at J to 5 bases, leaving 3 bases not matched to a gene. Germline CDR1 reads SGHDT; CDR2 reads YYEEEE. Unique molecular identifiers were affixed to discrete cDNA molecules within the library. As handled by the study authors: A per-sample median of 95,638 TCRs was observed, with a range of about 20,000 to 750,000. Each CDR3 protein is one row after TCRdb ran MiXCR on the reads. For this entry, the V and J calls and clone size follow TCRdb and not the study's own pipeline. This table holds 100,000 to 150,000 distinct CDR3 sequences, around 9% found once. Researchers extracted total RNA from unfractionated whole blood.

This sequence originates from a human donor in good health. Some clones in this sample may be carry-over from other donors' samples. Sequencing was done on a sample of whole blood. The chain has TRBV5-6 and TRBJ2-7; 14 bases fit TRBD2. DNA for the CDR3: TGTGCCAGCAGCTTACGACTAGCGGGAGGGGACGAGCAGTACTTC. Translated, it gives CASSLRLAGGDEQYF.